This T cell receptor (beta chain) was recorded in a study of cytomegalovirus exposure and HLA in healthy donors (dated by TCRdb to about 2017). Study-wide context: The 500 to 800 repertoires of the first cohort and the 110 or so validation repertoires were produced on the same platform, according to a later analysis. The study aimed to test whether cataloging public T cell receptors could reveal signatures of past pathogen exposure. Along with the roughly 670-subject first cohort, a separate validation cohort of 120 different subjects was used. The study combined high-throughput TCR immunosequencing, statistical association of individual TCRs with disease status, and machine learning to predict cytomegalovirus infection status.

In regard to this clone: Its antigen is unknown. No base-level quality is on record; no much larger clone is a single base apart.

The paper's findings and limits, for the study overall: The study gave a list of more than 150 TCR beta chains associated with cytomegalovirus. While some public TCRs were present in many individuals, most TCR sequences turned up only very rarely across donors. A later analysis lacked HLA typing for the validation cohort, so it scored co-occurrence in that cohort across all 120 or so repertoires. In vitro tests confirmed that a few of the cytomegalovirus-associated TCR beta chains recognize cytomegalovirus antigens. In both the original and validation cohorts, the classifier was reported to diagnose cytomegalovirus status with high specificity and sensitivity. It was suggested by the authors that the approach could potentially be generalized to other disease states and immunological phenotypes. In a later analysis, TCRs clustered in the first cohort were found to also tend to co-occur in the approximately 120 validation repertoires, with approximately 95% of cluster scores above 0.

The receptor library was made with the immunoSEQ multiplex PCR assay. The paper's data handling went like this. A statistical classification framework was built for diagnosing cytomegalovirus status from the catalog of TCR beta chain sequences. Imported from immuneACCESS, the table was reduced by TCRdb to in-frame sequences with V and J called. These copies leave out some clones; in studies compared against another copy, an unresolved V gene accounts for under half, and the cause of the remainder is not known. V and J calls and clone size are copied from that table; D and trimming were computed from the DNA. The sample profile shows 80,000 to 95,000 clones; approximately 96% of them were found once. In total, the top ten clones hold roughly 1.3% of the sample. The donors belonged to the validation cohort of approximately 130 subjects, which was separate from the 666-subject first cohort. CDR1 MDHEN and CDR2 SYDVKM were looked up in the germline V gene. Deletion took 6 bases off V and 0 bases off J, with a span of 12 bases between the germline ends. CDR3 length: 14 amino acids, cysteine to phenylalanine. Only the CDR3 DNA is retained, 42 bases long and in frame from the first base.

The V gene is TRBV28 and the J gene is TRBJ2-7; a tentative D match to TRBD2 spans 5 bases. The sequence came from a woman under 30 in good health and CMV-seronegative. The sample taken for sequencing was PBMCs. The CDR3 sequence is CASSPADPSYEQYF. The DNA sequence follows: TGTGCCAGCAGCCCAGCGGACCCCTCCTACGAGCAGTACTTC.